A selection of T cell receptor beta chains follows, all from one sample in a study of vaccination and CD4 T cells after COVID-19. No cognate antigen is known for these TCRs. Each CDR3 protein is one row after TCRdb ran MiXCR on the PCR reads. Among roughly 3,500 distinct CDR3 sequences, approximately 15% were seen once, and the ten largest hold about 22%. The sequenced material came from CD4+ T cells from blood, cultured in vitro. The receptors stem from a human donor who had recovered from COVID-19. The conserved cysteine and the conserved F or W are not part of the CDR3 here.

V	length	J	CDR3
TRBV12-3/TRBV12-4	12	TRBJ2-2	ASSLRGGTGELF
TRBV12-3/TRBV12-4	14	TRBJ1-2	ASTNSGTHANYGYT
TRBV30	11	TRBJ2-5	AWNPTAGETQY
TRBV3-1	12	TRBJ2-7	ASSQGAGSYEQY
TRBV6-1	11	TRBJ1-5	ASVRLRDQPQH
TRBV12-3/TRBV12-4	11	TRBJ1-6	ASSQGGSSPLQ
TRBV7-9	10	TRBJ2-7	ASSARNNEQY
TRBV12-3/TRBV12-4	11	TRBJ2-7	ASSAGRVYEQY
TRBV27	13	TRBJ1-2	ASSLGDRGHLGYT
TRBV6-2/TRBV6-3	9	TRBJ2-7	ASKDPYEQY
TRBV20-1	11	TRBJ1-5	SAQGYHDQPQH
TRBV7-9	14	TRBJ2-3	ASSFPLAGGTDTQY
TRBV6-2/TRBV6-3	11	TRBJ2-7	ASSYGPTYEQY
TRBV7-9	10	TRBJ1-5	ASSLVPGPQH
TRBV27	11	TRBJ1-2	ASSFGPNYGYT
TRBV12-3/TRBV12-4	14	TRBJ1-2	ASSSLLQGGYYGYT
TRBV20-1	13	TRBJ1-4	SARTTGQGVEKLF
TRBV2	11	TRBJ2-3	ASTQPRGRTQY
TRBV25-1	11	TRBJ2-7	ASRHTGSYEQY
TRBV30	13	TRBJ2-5	AWSSGPTVGETQY
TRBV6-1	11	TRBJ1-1	ASRGTGNTEAF
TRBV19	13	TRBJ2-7	ASSIGGKRTYEQY
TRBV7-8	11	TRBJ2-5	ASSLGLAETQY
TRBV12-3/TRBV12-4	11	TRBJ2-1	ASSSSGGGEQF
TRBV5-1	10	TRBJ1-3	ASSLDRNTIY
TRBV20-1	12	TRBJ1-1	SARRQAGSTEAF
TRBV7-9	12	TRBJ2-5	ASSLASGQETQY
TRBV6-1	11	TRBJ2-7	ASSQAASYEQY
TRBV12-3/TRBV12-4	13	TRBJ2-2	ASSRLATNTGELF
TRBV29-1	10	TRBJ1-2	SADRDDYGYT
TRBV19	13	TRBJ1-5	ASSVPGRYNQPQH
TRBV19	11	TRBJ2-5	ASSIGQQETQY
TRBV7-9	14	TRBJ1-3	ASSLDPLYSGNTIY
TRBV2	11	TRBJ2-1	ASKARVYNEQF
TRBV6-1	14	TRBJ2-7	ASGPNRGVSSYEQY
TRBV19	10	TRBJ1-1	ASSKRQTEAF
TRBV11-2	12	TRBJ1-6	ASSNRGFYSPLH
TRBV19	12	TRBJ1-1	ASSRGTPNTEAF
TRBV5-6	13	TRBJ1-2	ASSLPGQGAYGYT
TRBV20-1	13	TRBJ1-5	SAGPRAGFNQPQH
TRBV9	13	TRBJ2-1	ASSVDAGSVDEQF
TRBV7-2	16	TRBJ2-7	ASSLAGTSGGYSYEQY